Sequencing of this TCR beta chain was carried out in a study of cytomegalovirus exposure and HLA in healthy donors. This clone occurred once. Its target is not known. PCR employed 60 Vbeta and 13 Jbeta primers. The data were produced by immunoSEQ multiplex PCR, yet TCRdb's version contains in-frame clones alone and is incomplete. This sample carries about 130,000 clones, around 80% of them seen once, and the ten largest clones take about 13%. Study results and caveats: Reported results showed that the classifier diagnosed cytomegalovirus status with high specificity and sensitivity. Data from an earlier analysis indicated that most TCR beta V segments were productive either about 90% or about 30% of the time.

Germline V gene lookup returns CDR1 LGHNA and CDR2 YSLEER. The CDR3 runs to 16 residues. Germline trimming cut 3 bases from V and 5 bases from J; bases unmatched to any gene: 6. This rearrangement joins TRBV4-3 to TRBJ2-3, with 12 bases matching TRBD2. The source is a woman aged 55 to 70 in good health and CMV-seropositive. Sample: PBMCs. The DNA of the CDR3 is TGCGCCAGCAGCCACCAACTAGCGGGGGGCCGAGATACGCAGTATTTT. Translating it yields CASSHQLAGGRDTQYF.